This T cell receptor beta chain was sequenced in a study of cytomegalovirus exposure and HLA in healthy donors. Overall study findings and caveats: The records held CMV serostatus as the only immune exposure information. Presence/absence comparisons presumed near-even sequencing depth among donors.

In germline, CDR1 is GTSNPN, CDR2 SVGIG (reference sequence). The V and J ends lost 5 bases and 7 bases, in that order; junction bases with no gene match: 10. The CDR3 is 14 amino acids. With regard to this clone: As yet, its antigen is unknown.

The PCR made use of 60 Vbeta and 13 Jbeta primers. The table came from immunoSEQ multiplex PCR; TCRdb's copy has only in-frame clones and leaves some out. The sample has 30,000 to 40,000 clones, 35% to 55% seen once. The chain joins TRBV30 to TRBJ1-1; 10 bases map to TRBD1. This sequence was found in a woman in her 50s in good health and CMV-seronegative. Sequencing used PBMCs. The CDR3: CAWRFDRGHGEAFF. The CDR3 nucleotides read TGTGCCTGGCGCTTCGACAGGGGGCATGGTGAAGCTTTCTTT.